This T cell receptor (beta chain) was found in a study of blood T cell repertoires in COVID-19. About the study: Sources were T cells, B-cell-depleted T cells, or PBMCs; the material itself was cDNA or gDNA.

Clones were sequenced by immunoSEQ multiplex PCR, and TCRdb holds only the in-frame ones, with some missing. The sample contains roughly 160,000 clones, about nine tenths of which appear only once. Trimming shortened V by 2 bases and J by 2 bases, and 12 bases separated the two germline ends. Germline CDR1 reads KGHSH; CDR2 reads LQKENI. The CDR3 runs 15 residues. The receptor was derived from a man younger than 35 with acute or convalescent COVID-19. The chain joins TRBV18 to TRBJ1-1; D not resolved. Sequencing was done on a sample of peripheral blood. The CDR3 loop reads CASSPEGLRNTEAFF. The CDR3 region has the DNA TGTGCCAGCTCACCAGAAGGACTGAGAAACACTGAAGCTTTCTTT.